Listed below are T cell receptor beta chains from one sample, sequenced in a study of stem cell transplantation in POMP-related autoinflammatory disease. Some clones are missing from TCRdb's copy, which holds only in-frame ones; the method was immunoSEQ multiplex PCR. The top ten clones hold about 0.66% of a sample with tens of thousands of clones, roughly 93% of them seen once. The source material was CD4+ T cells from PBMCs, sampled after stem cell transplantation. These TCRs come from a human patient with POMP-related autoinflammation and immune dysregulation (PRAID). The T cells may come from the graft donor. The CDR3 runs from the conserved cysteine through the conserved F or W. A D gene is named only where the DNA matches it firmly. Part of the rows lack a size; the others show once, few, many or a class for expanded clones.

j_gene,v_gene,d_gene,abundance,CDR3aa,CDR3nt
TRBJ2-3,TRBV2,.,.,CASGTGSLSTDTQYF,TGTGCCAGCGGGACCGGCAGTTTGAGCACAGATACGCAGTATTTT
TRBJ2-3,TRBV24-1,.,.,CATGWGESDTQYF,TGTGCCACCGGGTGGGGGGAATCAGATACGCAGTATTTT
TRBJ2-2,TRBV6-5,TRBD1,.,CASSRTGGTGELFF,TGTGCCAGCAGCCGAACAGGGGGGACCGGGGAGCTGTTTTTT
TRBJ1-4,TRBV29-1,TRBD1,.,CSVDPTGTNEKLFF,TGCAGCGTTGACCCGACAGGGACAAATGAAAAACTGTTTTTT
TRBJ1-3,TRBV6-5,.,.,CASRGWGRRGNTIYF,TGTGCCAGCAGGGGGTGGGGAAGAAGGGGAAACACCATATATTTT
TRBJ2-7,TRBV5-5,.,.,CASSRTFTPYEQYF,TGTGCCAGCAGCCGTACCTTTACTCCCTACGAGCAGTACTTC
TRBJ1-6,TRBV6-1,.,few,CASSELGGWNSPLHF,TGTGCCAGCAGTGAACTCGGGGGGTGGAATTCACCCCTCCACTTT
TRBJ2-4,TRBV5-8,.,.,CASSPDRRYIQYF,TGTGCCAGCAGTCCCGACAGGCGGTACATTCAGTACTTC
TRBJ2-5,TRBV7-6,.,.,CASSQTGSLNIQETQYF,TGTGCCAGCTCCCAGACGGGTAGTCTGAACATCCAAGAGACCCAGTACTTC
TRBJ1-2,TRBV29-1,TRBD1,.,CSVLNVRGLNGYTF,TGCAGCGTTCTGAATGTCAGGGGGCTGAATGGCTACACCTTC
TRBJ1-4,TRBV18,.,.,CASSTRDKEKLFF,TGTGCCAGCTCTACCCGGGACAAGGAAAAACTGTTTTTT
TRBJ1-4,TRBV6-6,.,.,CASSYREKLFF,TGTGCCAGCAGTTACCGAGAAAAACTGTTTTTT
TRBJ2-5,TRBV7-7,TRBD1,.,CASSLAGTGGQTQYF,TGTGCCAGCAGCTTGGCCGGGACAGGGGGCCAGACCCAGTACTTC
TRBJ2-1,TRBV5-1,TRBD2,.,CASRQNPGGPYGEQFF,TGCGCCAGCAGACAAAACCCGGGGGGGCCCTACGGTGAGCAGTTCTTC
TRBJ2-5,TRBV5-1,.,.,CASSFRTPQETQYF,TGCGCCAGCAGCTTTCGGACACCCCAAGAGACCCAGTACTTC
TRBJ2-5,TRBV28,.,once,CASSRLVGPADETQYF,TGTGCCAGCAGTCGTTTGGTGGGCCCAGCAGACGAGACCCAGTACTTC
TRBJ2-3,TRBV29-1,.,.,CSVDTGSTDTQYF,TGCAGCGTTGATACAGGAAGCACAGATACGCAGTATTTT